The TCR beta chain under discussion was sequenced for a study of vaccination and CD4 T cells after COVID-19. In regard to this clonotype: The target antigen is unknown.

Treatment here: approximately 10-day PBMC culture with coronavirus spike peptide pools or control peptides (ViraFEST assay). Once obtained from cultured CD4+ T cells, the DNA was sequenced using the Oncomine TCR Beta short-read assay. TCRdb called the PCR reads again in MiXCR, with one record for every CDR3 protein. The sample consists of 20,000 to 25,000 distinct CDR3 sequences, about 45% of them appearing once. The receptor comes from a human donor who had recovered from COVID-19. The sample was CD4+ T cells from blood, cultured in vitro.

CDR3 residues: CASRGNRARNTEAFF. Here the CDR3 DNA reads TGTGCCAGCAGGGGGAACAGGGCCCGGAACACTGAAGCTTTCTTT. The V and J genes are TRBV2 and TRBJ1-1, with D possibly TRBD1 on 6 matching bases. CDR3 length equals 15 residues. Trimming stripped 6 bases from V and 1 base from J, with 15 bases between. Germline CDR1 is SNHLY and CDR2 is FYNNEI.